This T cell receptor beta chain appears in the sequencing data of a study of early T cells in non-severe SARS-CoV-2 infection. Study-wide context: It was bulk RNA from unsorted whole blood that was sequenced, and the chains were unpaired.

The study's findings and limits: In VDJdb matching, anti-spike CD8 responses were favored while private and CD4 specificities went missing.

The library protocol tagged individual cDNA molecules with unique molecular identifiers. TCRdb analysed the 5' RACE reads with MiXCR anew, one entry per CDR3 protein. The sample carries roughly 50,000 distinct CDR3 sequences, over 7% recorded once. CDR3 length: 14 residues. V was shortened by 4 bases and J by 7 bases, with 14 bases between the two germline ends. Germline V lookup: CDR1 SGHVS, CDR2 FQNEAQ. This clonotype was counted many times. Antigen: not known. This receptor was identified in an adult who was a healthcare worker with PCR-confirmed SARS-CoV-2 infection or an uninfected control (not recorded which). Sequenced sample: whole blood. The chain carries TRBV7-8 and TRBJ2-1; TRBD1 might be the D (5 bases). CDR3 coding DNA: TGTGCCAGCAGCTCGCCCGACAGTAGAAATGAGCAGTTCTTC. Translated, it gives CASSSPDSRNEQFF.